This T cell receptor (beta chain) comes out of a study of blood T cell repertoires in COVID-19. The wider study: Italy, Spain and the United States were the sources of the convalescent and acute COVID-19 samples. PBMCs, B-cell-depleted T cells, or T cells were the source of the cDNA or gDNA that made up the material.

Original processing notes: Estimated nucleated cell counts came from reference gene primer amplification. Profiled with immunoSEQ multiplex PCR; TCRdb holds only in-frame clones, not every one. The V and J calls and clone size come from that table; D and trimming were worked out from the DNA. Of 250,000 or so clones detected, roughly 84% appear once; the ten largest clones hold more than 1.5%. The CDR3 length is 14 residues. Germline values: CDR1 SEHNR, CDR2 FQNEAQ (reference sequence). V was trimmed by 5 bases and J by 8 bases, leaving 18 bases between them. Material: peripheral blood. The sequence was obtained from a woman aged 35 to 49 who had recovered from COVID-19. The chain uses TRBV7-9 and TRBJ1-2, with D perhaps TRBD1 (5 bases). This chain's CDR3 is CASSLREVGAGYTF. The CDR3 DNA is TGTGCCAGCAGCCTCAGGGAAGTTGGCGCCGGCTACACCTTC.